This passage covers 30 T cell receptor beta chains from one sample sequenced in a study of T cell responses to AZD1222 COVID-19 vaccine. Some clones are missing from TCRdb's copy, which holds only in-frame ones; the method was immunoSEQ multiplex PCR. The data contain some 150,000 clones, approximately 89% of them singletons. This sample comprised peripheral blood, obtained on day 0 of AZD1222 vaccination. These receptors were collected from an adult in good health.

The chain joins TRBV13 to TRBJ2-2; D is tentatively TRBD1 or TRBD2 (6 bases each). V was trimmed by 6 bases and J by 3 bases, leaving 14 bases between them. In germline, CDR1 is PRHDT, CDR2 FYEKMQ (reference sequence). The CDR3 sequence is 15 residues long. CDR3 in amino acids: CASRRDNSHTGELFF. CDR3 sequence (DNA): TGTGCCAGCAGGCGGGACAATTCGCACACCGGGGAGCTGTTTTTT.

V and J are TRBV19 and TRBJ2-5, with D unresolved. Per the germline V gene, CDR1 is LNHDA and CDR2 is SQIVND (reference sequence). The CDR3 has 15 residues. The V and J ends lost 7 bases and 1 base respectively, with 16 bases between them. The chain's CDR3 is CASTESSGFQETQYF. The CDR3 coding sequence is TGTGCCAGTACCGAGTCGTCCGGTTTCCAAGAGACCCAGTACTTC.

The CDR3 reads CASSPPWTGGNEQFF. Written as DNA, the CDR3 is TGTGCCAGCAGTCCCCCTTGGACAGGGGGCAATGAGCAGTTCTTC. The chain couples TRBV28 to TRBJ2-1; 10 bases align to TRBD1. After removal of 5 bases from V and 6 bases from J, the junction contained 7 bases not matched to a gene. The CDR3 has 15 amino acids. In germline, CDR1 is MDHEN, CDR2 SYDVKM.

CDR3 region: CASSGGLAGEQYF. In nucleotides, the CDR3 is TGTGCCAGCAGTGGGGGACTAGCGGGCGAGCAGTACTTC. This chain links TRBV27 with TRBJ2-7; 12 bases map to TRBD2. Germline V CDR1 and CDR2: MNHEY, SMNVEV (reference sequence). CDR3 length: 13 amino acids. After removal of 5 bases from V and 6 bases from J, the junction contained 2 bases not matched to a gene.

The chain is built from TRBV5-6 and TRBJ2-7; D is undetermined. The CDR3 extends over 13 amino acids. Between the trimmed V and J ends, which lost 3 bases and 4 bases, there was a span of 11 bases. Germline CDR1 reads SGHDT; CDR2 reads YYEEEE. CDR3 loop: CASSSPPHYEQYF. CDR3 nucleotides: TGTGCCAGCAGCTCCCCACCCCATTACGAGCAGTACTTC.

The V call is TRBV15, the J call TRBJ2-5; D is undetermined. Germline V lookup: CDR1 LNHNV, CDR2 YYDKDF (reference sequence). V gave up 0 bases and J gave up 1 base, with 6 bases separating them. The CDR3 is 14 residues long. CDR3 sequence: CATSRDLGQETQYF. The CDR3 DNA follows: TGTGCCACCAGCAGAGATTTGGGCCAAGAGACCCAGTACTTC.

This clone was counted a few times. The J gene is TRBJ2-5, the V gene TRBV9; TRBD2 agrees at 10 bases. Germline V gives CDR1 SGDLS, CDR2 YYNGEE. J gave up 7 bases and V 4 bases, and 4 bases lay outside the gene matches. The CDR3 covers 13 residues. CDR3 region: CASSSGGGATQYF. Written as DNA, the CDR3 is TGTGCCAGCAGCAGCGGGGGGGGAGCGACCCAGTACTTC.

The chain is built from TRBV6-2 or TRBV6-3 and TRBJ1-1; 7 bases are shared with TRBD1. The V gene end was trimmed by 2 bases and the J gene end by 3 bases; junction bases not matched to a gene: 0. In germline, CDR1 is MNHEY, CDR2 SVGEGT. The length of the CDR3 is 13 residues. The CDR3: CASSYRGHTEAFF. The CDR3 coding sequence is TGTGCCAGCAGTTACAGGGGGCACACTGAAGCTTTCTTT.

CDR3 in DNA: TGTGCCTGGAGGGGAGGGGGCAGGGGTACCTATGGCTACACCTTC. Its translation is CAWRGGGRGTYGYTF. The chain has TRBV30 and TRBJ1-2, with TRBD1 matching 7 bases. This CDR3 has 15 amino acids. Germline CDR1 GTSNPN, CDR2 SVGIG (reference sequence). After removal of 3 bases from V and 4 bases from J, the junction contained 11 bases not matched to a gene.

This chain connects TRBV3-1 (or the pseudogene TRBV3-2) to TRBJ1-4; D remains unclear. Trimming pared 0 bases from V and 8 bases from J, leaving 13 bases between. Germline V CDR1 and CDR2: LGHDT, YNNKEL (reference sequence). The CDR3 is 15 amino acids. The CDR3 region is CASSQDGRAREKLFF. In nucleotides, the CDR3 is TGTGCCAGCAGCCAAGACGGTAGGGCGCGAGAAAAACTGTTTTTT.

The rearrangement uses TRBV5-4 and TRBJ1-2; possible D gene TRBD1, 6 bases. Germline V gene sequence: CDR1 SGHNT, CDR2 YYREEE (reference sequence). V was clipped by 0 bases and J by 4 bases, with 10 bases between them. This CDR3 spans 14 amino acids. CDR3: CASSLGQAGYGYTF. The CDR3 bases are TGTGCCAGCAGCTTGGGACAGGCTGGCTATGGCTACACCTTC.

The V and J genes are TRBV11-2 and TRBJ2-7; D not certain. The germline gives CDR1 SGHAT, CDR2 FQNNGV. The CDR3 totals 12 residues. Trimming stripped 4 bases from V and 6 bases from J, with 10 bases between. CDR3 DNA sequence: TGTGCCAGCAGCTATGGAAGTCTCGAGCAGTACTTC. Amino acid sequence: CASSYGSLEQYF.

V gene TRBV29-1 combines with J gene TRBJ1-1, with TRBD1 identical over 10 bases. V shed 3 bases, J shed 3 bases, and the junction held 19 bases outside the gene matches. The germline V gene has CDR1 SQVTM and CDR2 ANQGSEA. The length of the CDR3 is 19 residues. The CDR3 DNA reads TGCAGCGTTGAGCACGTAGCGACAGGGGGCCTAAGCTCAGACACTGAAGCTTTCTTT. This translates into CSVEHVATGGLSSDTEAFF.

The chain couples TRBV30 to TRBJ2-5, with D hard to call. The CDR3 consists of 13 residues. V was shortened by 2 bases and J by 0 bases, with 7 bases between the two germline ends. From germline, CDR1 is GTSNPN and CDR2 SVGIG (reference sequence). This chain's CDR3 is CAWSNGYQETQYF. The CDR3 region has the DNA TGTGCCTGGAGTAACGGGTACCAAGAGACCCAGTACTTC.

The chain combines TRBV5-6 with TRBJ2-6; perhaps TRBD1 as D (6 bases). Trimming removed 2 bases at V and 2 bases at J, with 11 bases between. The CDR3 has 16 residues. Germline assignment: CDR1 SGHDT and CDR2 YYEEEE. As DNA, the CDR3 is TGTGCCAGCAGCTTCAGGGGTGAGACTGGGGCCAACGTCCTGACTTTC. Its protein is CASSFRGETGANVLTF.

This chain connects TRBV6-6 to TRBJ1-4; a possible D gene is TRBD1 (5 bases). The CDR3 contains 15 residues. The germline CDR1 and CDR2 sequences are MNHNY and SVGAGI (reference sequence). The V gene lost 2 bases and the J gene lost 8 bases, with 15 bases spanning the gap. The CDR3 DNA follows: TGTGCCAGCAGTTACCTTGGGGGGATGAGGGAAAAACTGTTTTTT. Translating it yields CASSYLGGMREKLFF.

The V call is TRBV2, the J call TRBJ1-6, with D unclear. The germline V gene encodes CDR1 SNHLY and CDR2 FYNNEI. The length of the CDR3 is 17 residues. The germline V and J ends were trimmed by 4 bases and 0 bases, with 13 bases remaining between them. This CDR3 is CASSGGKGSSYNSPLHF. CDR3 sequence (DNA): TGTGCCAGCAGTGGGGGTAAAGGGAGCTCCTATAATTCACCCCTCCACTTT.

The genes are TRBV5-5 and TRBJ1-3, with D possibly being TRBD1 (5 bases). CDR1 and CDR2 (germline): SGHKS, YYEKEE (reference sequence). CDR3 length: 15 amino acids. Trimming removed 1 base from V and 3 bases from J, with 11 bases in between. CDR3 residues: CASSLRGVNGNTIYF. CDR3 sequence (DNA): TGTGCCAGCAGCTTGCGGGGGGTTAATGGAAACACCATATATTTT.

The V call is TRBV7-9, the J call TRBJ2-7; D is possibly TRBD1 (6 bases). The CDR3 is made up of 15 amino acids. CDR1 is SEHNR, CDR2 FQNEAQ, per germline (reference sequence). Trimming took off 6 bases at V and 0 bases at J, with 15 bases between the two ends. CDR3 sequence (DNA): TGTGCCAGCAGAAATACAGGGTCCTCCTCCTACGAGCAGTACTTC. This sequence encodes CASRNTGSSSYEQYF.

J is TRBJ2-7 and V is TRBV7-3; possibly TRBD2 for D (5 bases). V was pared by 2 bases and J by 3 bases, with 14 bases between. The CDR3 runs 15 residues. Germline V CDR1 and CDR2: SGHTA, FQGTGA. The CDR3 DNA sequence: TGTGCCAGCAGCTTATCCGAGGGCCTGGGCTACGAGCAGTACTTC. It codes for CASSLSEGLGYEQYF.

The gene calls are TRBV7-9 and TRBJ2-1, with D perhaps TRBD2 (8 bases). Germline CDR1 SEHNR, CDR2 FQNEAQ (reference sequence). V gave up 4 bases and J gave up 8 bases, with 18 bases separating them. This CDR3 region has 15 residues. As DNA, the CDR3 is TGTGCCAGCAGCTCGGGACTAGTAGGGGGCGATGAGCAGTTCTTC. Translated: CASSSGLVGGDEQFF.

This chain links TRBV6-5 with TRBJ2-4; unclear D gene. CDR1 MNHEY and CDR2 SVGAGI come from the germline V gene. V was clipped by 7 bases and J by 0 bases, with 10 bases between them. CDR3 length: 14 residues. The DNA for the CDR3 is TGTGCCAGCATCGAGCCCGTAGCCAAAAACATTCAGTACTTC. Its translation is CASIEPVAKNIQYF.

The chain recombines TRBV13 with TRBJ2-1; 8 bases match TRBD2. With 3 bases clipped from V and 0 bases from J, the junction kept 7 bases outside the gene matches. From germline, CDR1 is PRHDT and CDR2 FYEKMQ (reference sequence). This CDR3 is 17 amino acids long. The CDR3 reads CASSLTGGPGSYNEQFF. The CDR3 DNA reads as TGTGCCAGCAGCTTGACGGGAGGGCCGGGCTCCTACAATGAGCAGTTCTTC.

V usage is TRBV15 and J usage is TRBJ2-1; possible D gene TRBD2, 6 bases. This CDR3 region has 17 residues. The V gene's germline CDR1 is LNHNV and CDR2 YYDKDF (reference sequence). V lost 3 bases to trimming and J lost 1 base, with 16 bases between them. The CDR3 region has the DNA TGTGCCACCAGCAGCGGGCTCGGGAGAAATTCCTACAATGAGCAGTTCTTC. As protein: CATSSGLGRNSYNEQFF.

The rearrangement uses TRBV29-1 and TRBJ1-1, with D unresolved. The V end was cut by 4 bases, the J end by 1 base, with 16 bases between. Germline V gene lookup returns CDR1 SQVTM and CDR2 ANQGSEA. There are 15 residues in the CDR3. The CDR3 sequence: CSVVGPLDGNTEAFF. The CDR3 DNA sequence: TGCAGCGTTGTAGGCCCCCTAGATGGGAACACTGAAGCTTTCTTT.

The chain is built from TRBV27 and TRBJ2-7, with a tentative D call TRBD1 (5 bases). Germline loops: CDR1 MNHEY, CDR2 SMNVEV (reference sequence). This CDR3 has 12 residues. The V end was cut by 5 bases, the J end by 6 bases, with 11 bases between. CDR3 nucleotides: TGTGCCAGCAGTCCCCAGGGCGGCGAGCAGTACTTC. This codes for CASSPQGGEQYF.

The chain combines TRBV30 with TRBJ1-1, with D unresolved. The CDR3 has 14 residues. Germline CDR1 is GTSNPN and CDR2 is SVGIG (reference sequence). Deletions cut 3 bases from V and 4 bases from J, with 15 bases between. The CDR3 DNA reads TGTGCCTGGAGAGATGGAGGGCGAGCCACTGAAGCTTTCTTT. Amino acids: CAWRDGGRATEAFF.

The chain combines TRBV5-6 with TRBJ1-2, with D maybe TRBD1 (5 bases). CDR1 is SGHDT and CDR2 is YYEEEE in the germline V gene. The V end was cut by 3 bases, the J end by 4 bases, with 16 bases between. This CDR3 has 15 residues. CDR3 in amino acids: CASSYGAGGGYGYTF. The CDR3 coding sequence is TGTGCCAGCAGCTACGGTGCAGGTGGGGGCTATGGCTACACCTTC. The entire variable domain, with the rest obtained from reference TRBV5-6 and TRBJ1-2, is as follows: DAGVTQSPTHLIKTRGQQVTLRCSPKSGHDTVSWYQQALGQGPQFIFQYYEEEERQRGNFPDRFSGHQFPNYSSELNVNALLLGDSALYLCASSYGAGGGYGYTFGSGTRLTVV.

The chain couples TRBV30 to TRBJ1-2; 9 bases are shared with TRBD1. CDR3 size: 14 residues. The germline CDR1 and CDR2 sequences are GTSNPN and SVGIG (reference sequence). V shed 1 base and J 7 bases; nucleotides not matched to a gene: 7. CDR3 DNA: TGTGCCTGGAGTGCCCACAGGGGGCAAGTTGGCTACACCTTC. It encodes CAWSAHRGQVGYTF.

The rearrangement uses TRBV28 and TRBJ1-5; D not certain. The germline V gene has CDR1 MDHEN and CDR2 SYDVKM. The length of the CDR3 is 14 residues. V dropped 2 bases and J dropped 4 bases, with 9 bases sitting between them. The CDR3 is CASSLRAFNQPQHF. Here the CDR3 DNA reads TGTGCCAGCAGTTTAAGGGCCTTTAATCAGCCCCAGCATTTT.